One and the same sample provided the 27 T cell receptor beta chains below, sequenced in a study of CD8 T cells in ankylosing spondylitis. Which antigens these TCRs recognize remains unknown. MiXCR, applied by TCRdb to the 5' RACE reads, yields one record per CDR3 protein. The repertoire holds 200,000 to 250,000 distinct CDR3 sequences, with approximately 16% as singletons. Study results and limitations: A motif of roughly eight highly homologous TCR beta variants was seen as apparently characteristic of ankylosing spondylitis blood.

Sequencing was performed on blood, either unsorted or a sorted T cell fraction (not recorded which). The receptors come from a male donor with ankylosing spondylitis.

This chain connects TRBV3-1 to TRBJ2-1, with 12 bases that match TRBD1. Germline assignment: CDR1 LGHDT and CDR2 YNNKEL (reference sequence). The V gene end was trimmed by 5 bases and the J gene end by 8 bases; junction bases not matched to a gene: 7. The CDR3 length is 15 residues. The DNA for the CDR3 is TGTGCCAGCAGCAACCGGGGACAGGGGGCACATGAGCAGTTCTTC. Translated: CASSNRGQGAHEQFF.

The chain carries TRBV27 and TRBJ2-7; D uncertain. This CDR3 has 13 residues. Germline V gives CDR1 MNHEY, CDR2 SMNVEV (reference sequence). The V end was cut by 0 bases, the J end by 3 bases, with 6 bases between. CDR3 protein: CASSLSPDYEQYF. CDR3 DNA sequence: TGTGCCAGCAGTTTATCGCCGGACTACGAGCAGTACTTC.

The chain joins TRBV5-1 to TRBJ1-1; no firm D call. Trimming removed 0 bases from V and 3 bases from J, with 12 bases in between. CDR1 SGHRS and CDR2 YFSETQ come from the germline V gene. The CDR3 length is 15 residues. The CDR3 reads CASSLVIHGDTEAFF. In DNA form, the CDR3 reads TGCGCCAGCAGCTTGGTCATCCATGGGGACACTGAAGCTTTCTTT.

This clonotype was detected only a few times. The chain joins TRBV11-2 to TRBJ2-3; 8 nucleotides align to TRBD1. Germline values: CDR1 SGHAT, CDR2 FQNNGV. This CDR3 is built from 17 residues. V dropped 5 bases and J dropped 0; count of bases not matched to a gene: 10. CDR3 nucleotide sequence: TGTGCCAGCAGCGACCGGGACAGGAGACTAAGCACAGATACGCAGTATTTT. This gives the protein CASSDRDRRLSTDTQYF.

The rearrangement links TRBV20-1 to TRBJ2-1; TRBD2 agrees at 10 bases. Germline V lookup: CDR1 DFQATT, CDR2 SNEGSKA (reference sequence). V trimming: 3 bases; J trimming: 2 bases; junction bases outside the gene matches: 4. The length of the CDR3 is 15 residues. CDR3 sequence reads: CSARILAGAYNEQFF. CDR3 DNA: TGCAGTGCTAGGATCCTAGCGGGAGCCTACAATGAGCAGTTCTTC.

This clonotype was seen a few times. The rearrangement links TRBV27 to TRBJ2-2; TRBD1 agrees at 9 bases. The V segment lost 4 bases and the J segment 5 bases; nucleotides outside the gene matches: 2. The CDR3 is 14 amino acids. Germline V CDR1 and CDR2: MNHEY, SMNVEV (reference sequence). The DNA for the CDR3 is TGTGCCAGCAGTTGGACAGGGGATACCGGGGAGCTGTTTTTT. Amino acids: CASSWTGDTGELFF.

This chain connects TRBV4-3 to TRBJ2-3; D unclear. The V and J ends lost 4 bases and 0 bases respectively, with 5 bases between them. CDR1 and CDR2 (germline): LGHNA, YSLEER. The CDR3 spans 13 residues. The CDR3 reads CASSRESTDTQYF. CDR3 sequence (DNA): TGCGCCAGCAGCCGAGAAAGCACAGATACGCAGTATTTT.

The chain couples TRBV9 to TRBJ2-5; a possible D gene is TRBD2 (6 bases). In germline, CDR1 is SGDLS, CDR2 YYNGEE. The CDR3 totals 15 residues. V was pared by 0 bases and J by 3 bases, with 12 bases between. CDR3 DNA: TGTGCCAGCAGCGTAGACCTGGGGGGAAAAGAGACCCAGTACTTC. It is translated as CASSVDLGGKETQYF.

This clonotype appeared a few times. The chain couples TRBV27 to TRBJ2-7; 10 bases line up with TRBD2. The CDR3 extends over 21 amino acids. Germline CDR1 reads MNHEY; CDR2 reads SMNVEV (reference sequence). Trimming at V came to 0 bases and at J to 5 bases, leaving 22 bases not matched to a gene. CDR3 coding DNA: TGTGCCAGCAGTTTATCTTTGAGACACCTCCTTGGAGCGGGAGGGCCTCACGAGCAGTACTTC. Translating it yields CASSLSLRHLLGAGGPHEQYF.

The gene calls are TRBV4-1 and TRBJ2-7, with TRBD1 matching over 8 bases. CDR3 length: 16 residues. Germline CDR1 reads MGHRA; CDR2 reads YSYEKL. Unmatched junction bases numbered 7, after V lost 1 base and J lost 2 bases. CDR3: CASSQGPGQEAYEQYF. CDR3 sequence (DNA): TGCGCCAGCAGCCAAGGGCCGGGACAGGAAGCCTACGAGCAGTACTTC.

The V and J genes are TRBV20-1 and TRBJ2-4, with D possibly being TRBD1 (6 bases). Trimming pared 4 bases from V and 1 base from J, leaving 11 bases between. The CDR3 totals 14 residues. Looked up from germline, CDR1 is DFQATT and CDR2 is SNEGSKA (reference sequence). CDR3 nucleotides: TGCAGTGCTATGGGGGCTTCGGCCAAAAACATTCAGTACTTC. Its protein is CSAMGASAKNIQYF.

This clonotype was found a few times. The rearrangement links TRBV4-1 to TRBJ2-7, with 10 positions matching TRBD2. Germline assignment: CDR1 MGHRA and CDR2 YSYEKL. CDR3 length: 15 residues. With V trimmed by 2 bases and J by 5 bases, 6 bases remained unmatched. CDR3 amino acids: CASSQLAGVGNEQYF. The CDR3 DNA sequence: TGCGCCAGCAGCCAACTAGCGGGAGTGGGAAACGAGCAGTACTTC.

This clonotype appeared a few times. The chain employs TRBV12-3 or TRBV12-4 and TRBJ2-5; D is ambiguous. The V end lost 3 bases, the J end lost 5 bases, and 10 bases lay between the germline ends. The CDR3 extends over 13 amino acids. The CDR3 region is CASSFGSWETQYF. The CDR3 DNA follows: TGTGCCAGCAGTTTCGGCAGTTGGGAGACCCAGTACTTC.

This clonotype was recorded many times. The J gene is TRBJ2-1, the V gene TRBV12-3 or TRBV12-4, with D possibly being TRBD1 or TRBD2 (5 bases each). CDR3 length: 12 residues. V shed 3 bases and J shed 6 bases, with 6 bases lying between them. The CDR3 DNA reads as TGTGCCAGCAGTTTGGGACGCAATGAGCAGTTCTTC. It specifies CASSLGRNEQFF.

The chain has TRBV2 and TRBJ1-1; D is possibly TRBD1 (6 bases). CDR3 length: 15 amino acids. Germline-derived CDR1 and CDR2 are SNHLY and FYNNEI. V was trimmed by 6 bases and J by 3 bases, leaving 17 bases between them. CDR3 sequence: CASRPPRGADTEAFF. The CDR3 region has the DNA TGTGCCAGCAGACCTCCCCGGGGGGCTGACACTGAAGCTTTCTTT.

The chain has TRBV19 and TRBJ2-1, with D uncertain. V lost 6 bases and J lost 7, with 13 bases in between. CDR1 is LNHDA and CDR2 is SQIVND in the germline V gene (reference sequence). This CDR3 is built from 13 residues. CDR3: CASSRSAGNEQFF. In DNA, the CDR3 is TGTGCCAGTAGCCGGTCGGCCGGGAATGAGCAGTTCTTC.

CDR3 sequence: CASSLRYTEAFF. DNA of the CDR3: TGTGCCAGCAGCTTACGGTACACTGAAGCTTTCTTT. The V call is TRBV7-2, the J call TRBJ1-1; no clear D gene. The germline V gene has CDR1 SGHTA and CDR2 FQGNSA. Deletions cut 2 bases from V and 3 bases from J, with 4 bases between. There are 12 residues in the CDR3.

The chain links TRBV28 to TRBJ1-3; a weak D match, TRBD1 (5 bases). CDR1 MDHEN and CDR2 SYDVKM come from the germline V gene. The CDR3 runs to 14 residues. Trimming took off 3 bases at V and 4 bases at J, with 10 bases between the two ends. This chain's CDR3 is CASSLTESGNTIYF. The CDR3 nucleotides read TGTGCCAGCAGTTTGACAGAGTCCGGAAACACCATATATTTT.

V usage is TRBV27 and J usage is TRBJ2-7, with D perhaps TRBD2 (6 bases). CDR1 MNHEY and CDR2 SMNVEV come from the germline V gene (reference sequence). The ends were cut back, 2 bases at V and 4 bases at J, with 9 bases in the middle. The CDR3 runs 13 residues. CDR3 bases: TGTGCCAGCAGTTTACTGGCGGGATACGAGCAGTACTTC. Amino acids: CASSLLAGYEQYF.

The chain links TRBV20-1 to TRBJ1-4; D is ambiguous. The V and J ends lost 0 bases and 0 bases respectively, with 8 bases between them. Germline V gene data show CDR1 as DFQATT and CDR2 as SNEGSKA (reference sequence). The CDR3 is 15 amino acids. Written as DNA, the CDR3 is TGCAGTGCTAGAGATTGGGGAGCAACTAATGAAAAACTGTTTTTT. Its protein is CSARDWGATNEKLFF.

The chain joins TRBV4-1 to TRBJ1-2, with TRBD1 matching over 7 bases. Germline CDR1 is MGHRA and CDR2 is YSYEKL. Unmatched junction bases numbered 3, after V lost 1 base and J lost 1 base. The CDR3 extends over 15 amino acids. The CDR3 nucleotides read TGCGCCAGCAGCCAAGCCGGGACAGTTAACTATGGCTACACCTTC. Encoded protein: CASSQAGTVNYGYTF.

In its sample, this clonotype was seen a few times. This chain links TRBV5-1 with TRBJ2-3, with D possibly being TRBD2 (6 bases). Germline CDR1 reads SGHRS; CDR2 reads YFSETQ. V lost 2 bases, J lost 3 bases, and 16 bases lay in between. This CDR3 spans 16 amino acids. The CDR3 region is CASSFLSGDLTDTQYF. In DNA form, the CDR3 reads TGCGCCAGCAGCTTCTTGTCGGGGGATTTGACAGATACGCAGTATTTT. Supplemented by reference TRBV5-1 and TRBJ2-3, the full variable domain reads KAGVTQTPRYLIKTRGQQVTLSCSPISGHRSVSWYQQTPGQGLQFLFEYFSETQRNKGNFPGRFSGRQFSNSRSEMNVSTLELGDSALYLCASSFLSGDLTDTQYFGPGTRLTVL.

V gene TRBV21-1 combines with J gene TRBJ1-4; the table's D call of TRBD1 was not tested on the DNA. TRBV21-1 is shown as a pseudogene. The CDR3 loop spans 13 amino acids. CDR3 DNA sequence: TGTGCCAGCCGCGGTACTGGGCGTGAAAAACTGTTTTTT. Translated, it gives CASRGTGREKLFF.

The genes are TRBV12-3 or TRBV12-4 and TRBJ2-7; D is undetermined. Trimming left V 5 bases short and J 6 bases short, with 11 bases between. This CDR3 region has 12 residues. The CDR3 reads CASSDGRSEQYF. In nucleotides, the CDR3 is TGTGCCAGCAGTGACGGAAGGAGCGAGCAGTACTTC.

This clonotype appeared a few times. The chain links TRBV4-2 to TRBJ2-7; 7 bases are shared with TRBD2. Germline-derived CDR1 and CDR2 are LGHNA and YNFKEQ. V lost 1 base, J lost 1 base, and 16 bases stayed unmatched. The CDR3 length is 19 residues. Written as DNA, the CDR3 is TGTGCCAGCAGCCAAGTGGGTGGGAGGGCCCTCGGAGTTTCCTACGAGCAGTACTTC. This sequence encodes CASSQVGGRALGVSYEQYF.

A remark on this clonotype: The junction and the germline gene differ at one end; a read error may be behind it. CDR3: CCARDGTSGNSYEQYF. The DNA for the CDR3 is TGCTGTGCTAGAGATGGGACTAGCGGGAATTCCTACGAGCAGTACTTC. The chain couples TRBV20-1 to TRBJ2-7, with 13 bases lining up with TRBD2. CDR1 is DFQATT and CDR2 is SNEGSKA in the germline V gene (reference sequence). The CDR3 runs to 16 residues.

This clonotype has at least ten counts. The chain employs TRBV7-9 and TRBJ1-2; the match to TRBD1 covers 11 bases. The V gene's germline CDR1 is SEHNR and CDR2 FQNEAQ (reference sequence). There are 15 residues in the CDR3. Trimming took 5 bases from V and 6 from J; bases not matched to a gene: 8. The CDR3 is CASSLSGQGAHGYTF. Here the CDR3 DNA reads TGTGCCAGCAGCCTGTCCGGACAGGGGGCGCATGGCTACACCTTC. Variable domain in full (rest from reference TRBV7-9 and TRBJ1-2): DTGVSQNPRHKITKRGQNVTFRCDPISEHNRLYWYRQTLGQGPEFLTYFQNEAQLEKSRLLSDRFSAERPKGSFSTLEIQRTEQGDSAMYLCASSLSGQGAHGYTFGSGTRLTVV.